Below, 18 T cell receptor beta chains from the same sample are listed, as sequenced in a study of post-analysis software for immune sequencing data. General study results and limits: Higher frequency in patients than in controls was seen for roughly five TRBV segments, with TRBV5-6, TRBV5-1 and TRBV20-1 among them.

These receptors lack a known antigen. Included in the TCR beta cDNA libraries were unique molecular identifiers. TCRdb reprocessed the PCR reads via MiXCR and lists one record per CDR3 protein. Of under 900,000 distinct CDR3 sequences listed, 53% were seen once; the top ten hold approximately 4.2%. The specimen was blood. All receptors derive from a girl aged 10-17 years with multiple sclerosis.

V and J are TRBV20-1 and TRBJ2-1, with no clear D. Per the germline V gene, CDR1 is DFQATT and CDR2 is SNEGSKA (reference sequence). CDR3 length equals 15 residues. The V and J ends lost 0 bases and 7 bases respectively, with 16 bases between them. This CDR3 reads CSAREPTNLRNEQFF. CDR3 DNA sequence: TGCAGTGCTAGAGAGCCGACAAATCTACGGAATGAGCAGTTCTTC.

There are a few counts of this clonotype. The CDR3 DNA follows: TGTGCCAGCGGTATAGCGGGTACTATATACAATGAGCAGTTCTTC. As protein: CASGIAGTIYNEQFF. This chain connects TRBV12-3 or TRBV12-4 to TRBJ2-1; 7 bases match TRBD2. This CDR3 region has 15 residues. The trim removed 8 bases at V and 4 bases at J, leaving 11 bases unmatched.

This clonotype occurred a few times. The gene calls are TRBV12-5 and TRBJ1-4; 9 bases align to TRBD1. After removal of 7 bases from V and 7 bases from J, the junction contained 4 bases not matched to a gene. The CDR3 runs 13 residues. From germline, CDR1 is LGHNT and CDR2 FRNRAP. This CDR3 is CASAWTGAEKLFF. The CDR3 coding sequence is TGTGCTAGTGCATGGACAGGGGCTGAAAAACTGTTTTTT.

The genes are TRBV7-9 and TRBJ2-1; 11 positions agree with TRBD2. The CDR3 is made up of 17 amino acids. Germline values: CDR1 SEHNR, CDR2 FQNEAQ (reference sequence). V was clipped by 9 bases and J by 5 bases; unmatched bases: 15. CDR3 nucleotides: TGTGCCAGTAGACCCAGTGCGGTACTAGCGGGAGACAATGAGCAGTTCTTC. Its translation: CASRPSAVLAGDNEQFF. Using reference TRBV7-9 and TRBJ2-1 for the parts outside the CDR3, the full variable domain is DTGVSQNPRHKITKRGQNVTFRCDPISEHNRLYWYRQTLGQGPEFLTYFQNEAQLEKSRLLSDRFSAERPKGSFSTLEIQRTEQGDSAMYLCASRPSAVLAGDNEQFFGPGTRLTVL.

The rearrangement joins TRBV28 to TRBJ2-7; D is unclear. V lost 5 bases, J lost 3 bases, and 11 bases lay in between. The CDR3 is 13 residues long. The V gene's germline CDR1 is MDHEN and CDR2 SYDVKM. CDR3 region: CASSPPRDYEQYF. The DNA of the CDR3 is TGTGCCAGCAGTCCCCCTCGCGACTACGAGCAGTACTTC.

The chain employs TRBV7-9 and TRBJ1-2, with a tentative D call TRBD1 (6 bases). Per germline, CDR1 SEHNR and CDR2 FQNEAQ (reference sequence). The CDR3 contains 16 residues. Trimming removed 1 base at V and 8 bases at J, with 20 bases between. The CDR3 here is CASSLVAGVTFDGYTF. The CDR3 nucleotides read TGTGCCAGCAGCTTAGTGGCAGGGGTTACTTTCGACGGCTACACCTTC.

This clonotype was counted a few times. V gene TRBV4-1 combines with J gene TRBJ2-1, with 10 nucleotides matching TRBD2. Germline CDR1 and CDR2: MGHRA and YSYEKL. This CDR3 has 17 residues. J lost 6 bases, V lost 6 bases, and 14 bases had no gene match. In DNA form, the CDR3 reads TGCGCCAGCAGACACGAACCAGCGGGAGGGCCGGTCAATGAGCAGTTCTTC. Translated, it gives CASRHEPAGGPVNEQFF.

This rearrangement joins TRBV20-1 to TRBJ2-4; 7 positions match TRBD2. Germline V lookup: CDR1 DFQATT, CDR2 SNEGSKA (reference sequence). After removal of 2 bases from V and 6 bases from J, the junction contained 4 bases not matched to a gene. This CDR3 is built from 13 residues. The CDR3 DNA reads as TGCAGTGCTAGAAGGGCTAGCGGAAACATTCAGTACTTC. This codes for CSARRASGNIQYF.

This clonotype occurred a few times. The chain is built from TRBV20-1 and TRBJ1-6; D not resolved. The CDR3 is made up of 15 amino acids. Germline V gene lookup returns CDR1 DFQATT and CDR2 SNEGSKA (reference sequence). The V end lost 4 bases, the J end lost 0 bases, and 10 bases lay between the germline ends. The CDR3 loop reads CSANQEFSYNSPLHF. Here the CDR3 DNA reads TGCAGTGCTAACCAGGAATTCTCCTATAATTCACCCCTCCACTTT.

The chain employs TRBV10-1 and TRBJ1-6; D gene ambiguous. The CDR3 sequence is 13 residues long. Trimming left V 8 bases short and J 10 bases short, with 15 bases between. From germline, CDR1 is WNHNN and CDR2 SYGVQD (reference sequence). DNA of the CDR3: TGCGCCAGCGGGCCGTTCCTAGGATCACCCCTCCACTTT. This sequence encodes CASGPFLGSPLHF.

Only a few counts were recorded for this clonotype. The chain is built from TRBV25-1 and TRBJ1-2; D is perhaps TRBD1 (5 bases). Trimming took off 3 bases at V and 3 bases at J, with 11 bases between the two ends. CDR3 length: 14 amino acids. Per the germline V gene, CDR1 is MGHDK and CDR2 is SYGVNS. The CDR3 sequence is CASSDERGHYGYTF. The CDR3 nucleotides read TGTGCCAGCAGTGATGAGCGGGGACACTATGGCTACACCTTC.

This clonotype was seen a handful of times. DNA of the CDR3: TGTGCCAGCAGCCAATCGTGGGGACAGACTTACTACGAGCAGTACTTC. This codes for CASSQSWGQTYYEQYF. The chain is built from TRBV7-2 and TRBJ2-7; 7 positions agree with TRBD1. Looked up from germline, CDR1 is SGHTA and CDR2 is FQGNSA. The V gene end was trimmed by 5 bases and the J gene end by 3 bases; junction bases not matched to a gene: 13. This CDR3 is built from 16 residues.

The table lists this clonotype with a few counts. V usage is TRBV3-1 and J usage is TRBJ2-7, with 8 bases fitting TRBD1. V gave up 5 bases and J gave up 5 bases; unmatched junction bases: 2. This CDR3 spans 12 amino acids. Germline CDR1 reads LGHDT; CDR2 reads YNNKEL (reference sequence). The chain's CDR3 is CASSDRGNEQYF. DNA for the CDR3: TGTGCCAGCAGCGACAGGGGCAACGAGCAGTACTTC.

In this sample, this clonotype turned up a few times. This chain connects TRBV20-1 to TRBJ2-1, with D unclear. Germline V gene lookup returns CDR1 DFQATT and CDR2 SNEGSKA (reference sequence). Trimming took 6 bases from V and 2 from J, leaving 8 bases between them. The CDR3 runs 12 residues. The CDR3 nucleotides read TGCAGTGCGTCTACCACCTACAATGAGCAGTTCTTC. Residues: CSASTTYNEQFF.

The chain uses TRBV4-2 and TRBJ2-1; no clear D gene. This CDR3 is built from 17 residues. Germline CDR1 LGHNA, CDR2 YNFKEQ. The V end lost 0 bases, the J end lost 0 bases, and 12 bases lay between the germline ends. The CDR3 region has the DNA TGTGCCAGCAGCCAAGAAGAAGCCACGAGCTCCTACAATGAGCAGTTCTTC. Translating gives CASSQEEATSSYNEQFF.

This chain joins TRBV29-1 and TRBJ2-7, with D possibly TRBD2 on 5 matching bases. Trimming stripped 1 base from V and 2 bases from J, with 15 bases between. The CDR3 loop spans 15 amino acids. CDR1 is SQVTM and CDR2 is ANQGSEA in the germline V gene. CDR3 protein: CSVEVERAYPYEQYF. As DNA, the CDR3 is TGCAGCGTTGAAGTTGAGAGGGCTTACCCCTACGAGCAGTACTTC.

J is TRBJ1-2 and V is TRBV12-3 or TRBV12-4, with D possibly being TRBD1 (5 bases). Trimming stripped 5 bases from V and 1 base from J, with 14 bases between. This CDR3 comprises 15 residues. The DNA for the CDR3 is TGTGCCAGCAGTCCAGAGGGGACTGTTAACTATGGCTACACCTTC. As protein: CASSPEGTVNYGYTF.

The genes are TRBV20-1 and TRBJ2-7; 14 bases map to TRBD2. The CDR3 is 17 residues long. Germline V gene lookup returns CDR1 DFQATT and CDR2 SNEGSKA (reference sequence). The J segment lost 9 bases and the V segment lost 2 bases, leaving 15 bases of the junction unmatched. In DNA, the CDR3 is TGCAGTGCTAGAAGCGCCGCCGGGACTAGCGGGGGCTTGGCGCAGTACTTC. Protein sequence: CSARSAAGTSGGLAQYF.